This paragraph covers one T cell receptor beta chain sequence. This study enrolled people aged roughly 18 to 90 from roughly 22 US geographic areas. Recovered status applied to Cohort 3 donors who had two consecutive negative PCRs. It also applied to those with clearance or with symptom resolution. V lost 4 bases, J lost 9 bases, and 11 bases stayed unmatched. The CDR3 runs to 15 residues. Per germline, CDR1 LGHDT and CDR2 YNNKEL (reference sequence). This sample was taken from a study of blood T cell repertoires in COVID-19. Study context: Sites in the United States, Italy and Spain provided acute and convalescent COVID-19 samples.

Per the original data handling: Estimation of nucleated cell counts relied on the amplification of reference gene primers. The protocol was immunoSEQ multiplex PCR, while the TCRdb copy is restricted to in-frame clones and leaves out a portion. V and J calls and clone size are copied from that table; D and trimming were computed from the DNA. The sample shows roughly 260,000 clones, 86% of them seen only once. The clonotype originates from a woman aged 18-29 years who had recovered from COVID-19. Sequenced sample: PBMCs or T cells enriched from blood (not recorded which). The chain carries TRBV3-1 (or the pseudogene TRBV3-2) and TRBJ2-1; TRBD2 aligns across 8 bases. CDR3 nucleotides: TGTGCCAGCAGCCCCTCAGCGGGAGTCTGGAGTGAGCAGTTCTTC. Translated: CASSPSAGVWSEQFF.